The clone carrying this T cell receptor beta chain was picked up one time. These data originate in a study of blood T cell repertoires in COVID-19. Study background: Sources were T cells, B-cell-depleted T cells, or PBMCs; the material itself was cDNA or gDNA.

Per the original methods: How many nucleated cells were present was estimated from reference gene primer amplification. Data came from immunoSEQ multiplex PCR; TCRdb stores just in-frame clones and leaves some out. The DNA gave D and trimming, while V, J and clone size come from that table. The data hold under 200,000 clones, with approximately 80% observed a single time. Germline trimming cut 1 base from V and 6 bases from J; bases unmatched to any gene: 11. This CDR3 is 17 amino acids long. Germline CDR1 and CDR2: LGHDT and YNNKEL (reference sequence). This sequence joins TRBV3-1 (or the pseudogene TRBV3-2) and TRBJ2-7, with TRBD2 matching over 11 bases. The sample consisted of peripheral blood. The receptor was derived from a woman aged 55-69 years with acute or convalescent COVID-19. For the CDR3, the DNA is TGTGCCAGCAGCCAAGGAGTAGCGGGGGGGCAAGCTTCCGAGCAGTACTTC. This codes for CASSQGVAGGQASEQYF.